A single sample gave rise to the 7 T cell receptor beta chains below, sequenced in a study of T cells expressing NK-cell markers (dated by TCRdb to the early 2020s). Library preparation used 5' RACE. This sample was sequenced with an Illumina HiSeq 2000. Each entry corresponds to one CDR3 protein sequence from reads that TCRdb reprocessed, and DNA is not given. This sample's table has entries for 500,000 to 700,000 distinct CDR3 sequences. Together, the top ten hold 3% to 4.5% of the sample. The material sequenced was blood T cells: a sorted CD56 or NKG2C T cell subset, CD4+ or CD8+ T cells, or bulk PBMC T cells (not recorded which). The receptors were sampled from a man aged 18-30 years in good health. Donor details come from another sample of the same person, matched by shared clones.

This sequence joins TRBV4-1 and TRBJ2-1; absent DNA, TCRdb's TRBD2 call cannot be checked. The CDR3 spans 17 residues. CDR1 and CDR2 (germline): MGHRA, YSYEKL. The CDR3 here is CASSQVLAGDSDNEQFF.

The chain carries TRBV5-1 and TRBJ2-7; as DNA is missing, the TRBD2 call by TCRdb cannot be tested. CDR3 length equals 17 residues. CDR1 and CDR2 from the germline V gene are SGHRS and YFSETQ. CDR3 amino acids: CASSVLAGGSPPYEQYF.

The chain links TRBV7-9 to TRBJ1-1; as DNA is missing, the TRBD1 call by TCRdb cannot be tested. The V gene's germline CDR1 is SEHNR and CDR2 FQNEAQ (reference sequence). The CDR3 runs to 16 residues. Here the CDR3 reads CASSLEGSTGADEAFF. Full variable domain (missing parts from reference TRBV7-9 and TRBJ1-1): DTGVSQNPRHKITKRGQNVTFRCDPISEHNRLYWYRQTLGQGPEFLTYFQNEAQLEKSRLLSDRFSAERPKGSFSTLEIQRTEQGDSAMYLCASSLEGSTGADEAFFGQGTRLTVV.

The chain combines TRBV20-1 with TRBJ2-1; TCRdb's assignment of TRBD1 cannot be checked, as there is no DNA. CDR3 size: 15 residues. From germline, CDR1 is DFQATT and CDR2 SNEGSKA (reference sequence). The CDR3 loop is CSASRGRGSYNEQFF.

This CDR3 reads CASSTSGGFTDTQYF. The chain is built from TRBV28 and TRBJ2-3; the D gene TCRdb calls, TRBD2, cannot be checked with no DNA. The CDR3 covers 15 residues. The germline V gene encodes CDR1 MDHEN and CDR2 SYDVKM.

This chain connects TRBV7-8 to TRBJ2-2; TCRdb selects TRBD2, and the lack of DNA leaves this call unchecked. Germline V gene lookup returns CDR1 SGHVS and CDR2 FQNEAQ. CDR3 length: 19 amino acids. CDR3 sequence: CASSFVAPAGTSALRELFF. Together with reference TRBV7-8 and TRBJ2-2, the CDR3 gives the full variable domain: GAGVSQSPRYKVAKRGQDVALRCDPISGHVSLFWYQQALGQGPEFLTYFQNEAQLDKSGLPSDRFFAERPEGSVSTLKIQRTQQEDSAVYLCASSFVAPAGTSALRELFFGEGSRLTVL.

The CDR3 is CASSLTLNEKLFF. This chain links TRBV7-9 with TRBJ1-4. From germline, CDR1 is SEHNR and CDR2 FQNEAQ (reference sequence). The CDR3 is 13 residues long.